A single TCR beta chain is shown here with its context. Antigen unknown. The protocol was immunoSEQ multiplex PCR, while the TCRdb copy is restricted to in-frame clones and leaves out a portion. The repertoire includes around 100,000 clones, roughly 93% of them detected once, and 1.2% sits in the top ten. V was cut by 1 base and J by 3 bases, with 11 bases left in between. This CDR3 is built from 14 residues. Germline assignment: CDR1 SGDLS and CDR2 YYNGEE. The sample is drawn from a study of graft-versus-host responses after intestinal transplantation. General study results and limits: Recipient-marrow GvH clones were detected, some having first appeared in ileum or blood. High graft-versus-host to host-versus-graft T cell clonal ratios marked allografts of patients with graft-donor macrochimerism.

Here the sequenced sample was unstimulated CD8+ T cells sorted from spleen or lymph node cells, taken before intestinal transplant. The genes are TRBV9 and TRBJ2-7, with D hard to call. The TCR sequence derives from a human donor who received an intestinal transplant. As DNA, the CDR3 is TGTGCCAGCAGCGTATCAAAGGCCGGCTACGAGCAGTACTTC. Translated: CASSVSKAGYEQYF.